Following are 28 T cell receptor beta chains from one sample sequenced in a study of shared clonotypes between healthy human individuals. The method was immunoSEQ multiplex PCR; TCRdb's version includes in-frame clones alone and lacks a portion of them. The top ten hold 0.39% of the sample, which has 2 million to 2.5 million clones, 93% seen once. Sequencing was carried out using naive CD4+ T cells from PBMCs. Subset described: CD45RA+ positively selected. The receptors come from a man younger than 35 in good health. Some clones in this sample may be carry-over from other donors' samples.

The gene calls are TRBV18 and TRBJ1-2; 9 bases are a match to TRBD1. CDR1 is KGHSH and CDR2 is LQKENI in the germline V gene. The CDR3 is made up of 16 amino acids. Trimming at V came to 3 bases and at J to 6 bases, leaving 11 bases not matched to a gene. The chain's CDR3 is CASSPWTGDSVNGYTF. As DNA, the CDR3 is TGTGCCAGCTCACCGTGGACAGGGGACTCCGTAAATGGCTACACCTTC.

A word on this clone: Mismatch with germline at one junction end may stem from a read error. The chain couples TRBV5-4 to TRBJ2-7; D is ambiguous. The CDR3 length is 13 residues. CDR1 is SGHNT and CDR2 is YYREEE in the germline V gene (reference sequence). The CDR3 reads CASSFMSVGSPHF. The CDR3 DNA reads TGTGCCAGCAGCTTTATGTCCGTTGGGTCCCCCCACTTC.

The chain joins TRBV6-1 to TRBJ2-7; TRBD1 aligns across 9 bases. V shed 5 bases, J shed 5 bases, and the junction held 10 bases outside the gene matches. Germline lookup yields CDR1 MNHNS and CDR2 SASEGT. This CDR3 is built from 15 residues. CDR3 sequence reads: CASSPGTGIPHEQYF. The CDR3 DNA sequence: TGTGCCAGCAGTCCTGGGACAGGGATTCCACACGAGCAGTACTTC.

On this clone itself: This sample also contains other DNA sequences that code for the same CDR3. This chain links TRBV6-5 with TRBJ1-1; 9 bases are shared with TRBD1. CDR3 size: 15 residues. The ends lost 5 bases at V and 0 bases at J; junction bases unmatched: 4. The germline V gene encodes CDR1 MNHEY and CDR2 SVGAGI. The CDR3 spells CASSRDRAMNTEAFF. CDR3 DNA sequence: TGTGCCAGCAGTCGGGACAGGGCCATGAACACTGAAGCTTTCTTT.

V and J are TRBV7-6 and TRBJ2-7, with 9 bases that match TRBD2. The ends lost 1 base at V and 4 bases at J; junction bases unmatched: 14. The CDR3 sequence is 18 residues long. The germline CDR1 and CDR2 sequences are SGHVS and FNYEAQ. Here the CDR3 DNA reads TGTGCCAGCAGCTTAGGCCCCCTTGGTAGCGGGAGTGCATACGAGCAGTACTTC. Its translation is CASSLGPLGSGSAYEQYF.

This clone was counted a few times. The same CDR3 is also encoded by other DNA sequences in this sample. The rearrangement joins TRBV6-5 to TRBJ1-1, with a weak D call TRBD1 (6 bases). The length of the CDR3 is 11 residues. The V gene's germline CDR1 is MNHEY and CDR2 SVGAGI. Trimming shortened V by 6 bases and J by 5 bases, and 7 bases separated the two germline ends. In nucleotides, the CDR3 is TGTGCCAGCAGAAGGGGGACTGAAGCTTTCTTT. Amino acids: CASRRGTEAFF.

This clone was counted once. The chain employs TRBV28 and TRBJ2-1; D is possibly TRBD2 (6 bases). Between the trimmed V and J ends, which lost 4 bases and 0 bases, there was a span of 13 bases. Germline CDR1 reads MDHEN; CDR2 reads SYDVKM. CDR3 length equals 16 residues. CDR3 nucleotide sequence: TGTGCCAGCAGTTCCCCCTCCGGGGGCTCCTACAATGAGCAGTTCTTC. Translating it yields CASSSPSGGSYNEQFF.

Points on this clone: The same CDR3 is also encoded by other DNA sequences in this sample. The V call is TRBV14, the J call TRBJ2-7; 8 nucleotides match TRBD1. CDR3 size: 14 residues. The V gene end was trimmed by 4 bases and the J gene end by 2 bases; junction bases not matched to a gene: 4. Germline CDR1 reads SGHDN; CDR2 reads FVKESK. The CDR3 DNA reads TGTGCCAGCAGCCCCGGGACAGGTCCCTACGAGCAGTACTTC. The encoded protein is CASSPGTGPYEQYF.

The chain couples TRBV6-5 to TRBJ1-1; 7 positions agree with TRBD1. CDR1 and CDR2 (germline): MNHEY, SVGAGI. After removal of 7 bases from V and 4 bases from J, the junction contained 12 bases not matched to a gene. The CDR3 has 15 residues. The CDR3 spells CASTQLQGLGTEAFF. In DNA form, the CDR3 reads TGTGCCAGCACCCAACTACAGGGGTTGGGCACTGAAGCTTTCTTT.

The rearrangement uses TRBV5-1 and TRBJ2-3; D possibly corresponds to TRBD2 (6 bases). V shed 3 bases and J shed 4 bases, with 12 bases lying between them. The germline V gene encodes CDR1 SGHRS and CDR2 YFSETQ. CDR3 length equals 14 residues. CDR3 loop: CASSYLSSADTQYF. The CDR3 DNA follows: TGCGCCAGCAGCTACTTATCTAGCGCAGATACGCAGTATTTT.

About this clone itself: This CDR3 is also generated by other DNA sequences in the sample. The gene calls are TRBV30 and TRBJ2-7, with 9 bases aligning to TRBD1. The germline gives CDR1 GTSNPN, CDR2 SVGIG (reference sequence). The CDR3 has 12 residues. Trimming at V came to 7 bases and at J to 3 bases, leaving 4 bases not matched to a gene. The CDR3 sequence: CASGQGSYEQYF. For the CDR3, the DNA is TGTGCCTCTGGACAGGGGAGCTACGAGCAGTACTTC. The whole variable domain, remainder taken from reference TRBV30 and TRBJ2-7, is SQTIHQWPATLVQPVGSPLSLECTVEGTSNPNLYWYRQAAGRGLQLLFYSVGIGQISSEVPQNLSASRPQDRQFILSSKKLLLSDSGFYLCASGQGSYEQYFGPGTRLTVT.

V is TRBV18 and J is TRBJ1-1; TRBD1 matches at 7 bases. There are 15 residues in the CDR3. Germline assignment: CDR1 KGHSH and CDR2 LQKENI. Unmatched junction bases numbered 8, after V lost 4 bases and J lost 3 bases. The CDR3 coding sequence is TGTGCCAGCTCACGCGTACAGGGGCCGGACACTGAAGCTTTCTTT. This codes for CASSRVQGPDTEAFF.

The chain employs TRBV7-8 and TRBJ1-2; TRBD1 agrees at 7 bases. Germline V gene sequence: CDR1 SGHVS, CDR2 FQNEAQ. The CDR3 has 17 residues. V lost 5 bases, J lost 5 bases, and 17 bases stayed unmatched. CDR3 sequence reads: CASSPRLGQSTLYGYTF. CDR3 nucleotides: TGTGCCAGCAGCCCACGTCTGGGACAGAGTACCCTTTATGGCTACACCTTC.

The rearrangement uses TRBV9 and TRBJ1-4; D is undetermined. V was shortened by 4 bases and J by 1 base, with 8 bases between the two germline ends. Germline loops: CDR1 SGDLS, CDR2 YYNGEE. The length of the CDR3 is 14 residues. In DNA form, the CDR3 reads TGTGCCAGCAGCTTGGGTGTAACTAATGAAAAACTGTTTTTT. Translated, it gives CASSLGVTNEKLFF.

The V and J genes are TRBV7-9 and TRBJ2-7; no clear D. V lost 2 bases and J lost 2, with 13 bases in between. The germline V gene has CDR1 SEHNR and CDR2 FQNEAQ (reference sequence). This CDR3 contains 15 residues. CDR3 nucleotides: TGTGCCAGCAGCTTATACCCTGGCGGTCCCTACGAGCAGTACTTC. Translating gives CASSLYPGGPYEQYF.

The chain uses TRBV9 and TRBJ2-3; the match to TRBD1 covers 10 bases. J gave up 5 bases and V 3 bases, and 6 bases lay outside the gene matches. Germline V gene sequence: CDR1 SGDLS, CDR2 YYNGEE. The CDR3 is made up of 15 amino acids. The chain's CDR3 is CASSERQGAGDTQYF. The CDR3 DNA sequence: TGTGCCAGCAGCGAGAGACAGGGGGCGGGAGATACGCAGTATTTT.

The chain couples TRBV28 to TRBJ1-1; D ambiguous. CDR1 MDHEN and CDR2 SYDVKM come from the germline V gene. The CDR3 length is 14 residues. The V end was cut by 7 bases, the J end by 0 bases, with 12 bases between. Here the CDR3 reads CASTLPGVNTEAFF. The CDR3 region has the DNA TGTGCCAGCACGCTCCCTGGGGTGAACACTGAAGCTTTCTTT.

Remarks on this clone: The same CDR3 also results from other DNA sequences found in this sample. The chain recombines TRBV7-2 with TRBJ2-7; 10 nucleotides match TRBD2. CDR1 is SGHTA, CDR2 FQGNSA, per germline. Unmatched junction bases numbered 3, after V lost 6 bases and J lost 1 base. The CDR3 runs to 14 residues. This CDR3 is CASRLAGLSYEQYF. The DNA of the CDR3 is TGTGCCAGCAGACTAGCGGGACTGTCCTACGAGCAGTACTTC.

V gene TRBV5-4 combines with J gene TRBJ1-3, with D perhaps matching TRBD1 (6 bases). V was shortened by 4 bases and J by 0 bases, with 14 bases between the two germline ends. The CDR3 sequence is 16 residues long. Germline CDR1 is SGHNT and CDR2 is YYREEE (reference sequence). CDR3 residues: CASSLRTDNSGNTIYF. CDR3 bases: TGTGCCAGCAGCCTGCGGACAGACAACTCTGGAAACACCATATATTTT.

V and J are TRBV5-1 and TRBJ1-2, with unresolved D. V was cut by 1 base and J by 5 bases, with 9 bases left in between. CDR3 length equals 13 residues. Germline values: CDR1 SGHRS, CDR2 YFSETQ. The CDR3 loop is CASSLSAGYGYTF. The CDR3 DNA is TGCGCCAGCAGCTTGTCCGCGGGTTATGGCTACACCTTC.

A word on this clone: Other nucleotide sequences in the sample specify the same CDR3. The chain combines TRBV19 with TRBJ1-2; the D is unclear. Germline V lookup: CDR1 LNHDA, CDR2 SQIVND (reference sequence). This CDR3 comprises 13 residues. V lost 3 bases, J lost 1 base, and 6 bases lay in between. The CDR3 coding sequence is TGTGCCAGTAGTATCGACGGTAACTATGGCTACACCTTC. It codes for CASSIDGNYGYTF.

Points on this clone: Other DNA sequences of this sample code for an identical CDR3. The rearrangement uses TRBV18 and TRBJ1-4, with 7 bases that match TRBD1. Germline V lookup: CDR1 KGHSH, CDR2 LQKENI. With 3 bases clipped from V and 7 bases from J, the junction kept 2 bases outside the gene matches. The CDR3 is 13 residues long. The DNA of the CDR3 is TGTGCCAGCTCACCCGGGACAGCTGAAAAACTGTTTTTT. Its translation: CASSPGTAEKLFF.

CDR3 region: CASRGINTGELFF. The CDR3 DNA sequence: TGTGCCAGCAGGGGGATCAACACCGGGGAGCTGTTTTTT. The chain uses TRBV7-2 and TRBJ2-2; D gene ambiguous. CDR1 is SGHTA and CDR2 is FQGNSA in the germline V gene. This CDR3 is built from 13 residues. The V and J ends lost 6 bases and 2 bases respectively, with 7 bases between them.

Details on this clone: This specimen includes other DNA sequences encoding the same CDR3. The chain combines TRBV7-9 with TRBJ2-3, with D possibly matching TRBD1 (6 bases). The CDR3 runs 12 residues. Germline V CDR1 and CDR2: SEHNR, FQNEAQ (reference sequence). V dropped 3 bases and J dropped 6 bases, with 7 bases sitting between them. In DNA, the CDR3 is TGTGCCAGCAGCTTCACAGGGGATACGCAGTATTTT. It yields the protein CASSFTGDTQYF.

This rearrangement joins TRBV11-3 to TRBJ2-1; 12 nucleotides align to TRBD2. Per germline, CDR1 SGHNT and CDR2 YENEEA. The V segment lost 4 bases and the J segment 7 bases; nucleotides outside the gene matches: 5. This CDR3 has 15 amino acids. CDR3 DNA: TGTGCCAGCAGCTCGAGACTAGCGGGAGATAATGAGCAGTTCTTC. It codes for CASSSRLAGDNEQFF.

V and J are TRBV10-3 and TRBJ1-2, with 9 bases lining up with TRBD1. Germline CDR1 and CDR2: ENHRY and SYGVKD. This CDR3 is 16 amino acids long. J was trimmed by 3 bases and V by 3 bases; bases with no gene match: 8. The CDR3, as DNA: TGTGCCATCAGTGACAGTGGACAGGGGCAGGACTATGGCTACACCTTC. Translating gives CAISDSGQGQDYGYTF.

CDR3 bases: TGTGCCAGCAGCTTAGGGGAGGGTGGTGGCTACGAGCAGTACTTC. This translates into CASSLGEGGGYEQYF. This chain uses TRBV7-2 with TRBJ2-7; 7 bases align to TRBD2. The junction had 6 bases not matched to a gene; V was cut back by 1 base and J by 3 bases. The V gene's germline CDR1 is SGHTA and CDR2 FQGNSA. This CDR3 is built from 15 residues. The variable domain in full, with the rest retrieved from reference TRBV7-2 and TRBJ2-7, is GAGVSQSPSNKVTEKGKDVELRCDPISGHTALYWYRQSLGQGLEFLIYFQGNSAPDKSGLPSDRFSAERTGGSVSTLTIQRTQQEDSAVYLCASSLGEGGGYEQYFGPGTRLTVT.

The chain employs TRBV5-1 and TRBJ2-5, with D perhaps given as TRBD1 or TRBD2 (5 bases each). Trimming stripped 4 bases from V and 4 bases from J, with 26 bases between. The V gene's germline CDR1 is SGHRS and CDR2 YFSETQ. The CDR3 spans 18 residues. This CDR3 reads CASSPNRVGWGSGETQYF. DNA of the CDR3: TGCGCCAGCAGCCCCAACCGGGTCGGGTGGGGGAGCGGAGAGACCCAGTACTTC.